Listed here is a single T cell receptor beta chain. Its antigen is unknown. CDR1 and CDR2 from the germline V gene are SGHRS and YFSETQ. The V end lost 0 bases, the J end lost 8 bases, and 20 bases lay between the germline ends. The length of the CDR3 is 16 residues. Generated by immunoSEQ multiplex PCR, the TCRdb table keeps only in-frame clones and is missing some. The sample has some 43,000 clones, over 85% seen once. The data were taken from a study of graft-versus-host responses after intestinal transplantation. The wider study: Recipients were given multivisceral, liver-intestinal, or isolated intestinal transplants. Recipients uniformly received anti-thymocyte globulin induction, followed by tacrolimus and steroids for about 3 years. Overall study results and limits: Allografts from individuals with graft-donor T cell macrochimerism displayed high graft-versus-host to host-versus-graft clonal ratios.

Sequences were derived from PBMCs, sampled about 350 days after intestinal transplant. This chain joins TRBV5-1 and TRBJ1-2, with D tentatively TRBD1 (6 bases). This sequence originates from a human patient who received an intestinal transplant, so some T cells may come from the graft donor. The CDR3 loop is CASSLGGTSGTFGYTF. The DNA of the CDR3 is TGCGCCAGCAGCTTGGGTGGCACCTCCGGGACATTCGGCTACACCTTC.